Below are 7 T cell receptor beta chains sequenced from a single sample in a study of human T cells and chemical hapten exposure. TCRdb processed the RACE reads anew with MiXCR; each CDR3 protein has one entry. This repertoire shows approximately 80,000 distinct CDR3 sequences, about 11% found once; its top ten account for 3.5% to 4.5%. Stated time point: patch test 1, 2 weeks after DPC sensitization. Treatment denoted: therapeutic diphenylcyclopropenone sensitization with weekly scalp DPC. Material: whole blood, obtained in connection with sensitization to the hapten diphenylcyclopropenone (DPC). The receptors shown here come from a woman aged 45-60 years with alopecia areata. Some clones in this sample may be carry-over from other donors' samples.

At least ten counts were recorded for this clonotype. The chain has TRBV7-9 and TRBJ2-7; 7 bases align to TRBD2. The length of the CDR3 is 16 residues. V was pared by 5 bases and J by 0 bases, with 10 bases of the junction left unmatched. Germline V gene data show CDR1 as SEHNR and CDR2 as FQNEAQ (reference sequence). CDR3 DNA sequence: TGTGCCAGCAGCCTTCCCGGGACTATCATCTCCTACGAGCAGTACTTC. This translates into CASSLPGTIISYEQYF.

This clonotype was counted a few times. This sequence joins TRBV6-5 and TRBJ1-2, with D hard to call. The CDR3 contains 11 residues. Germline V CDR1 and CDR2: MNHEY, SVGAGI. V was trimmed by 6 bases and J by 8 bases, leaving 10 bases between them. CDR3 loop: CASRNVGGYTF. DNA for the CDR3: TGTGCCAGCAGGAACGTGGGAGGCTACACCTTC.

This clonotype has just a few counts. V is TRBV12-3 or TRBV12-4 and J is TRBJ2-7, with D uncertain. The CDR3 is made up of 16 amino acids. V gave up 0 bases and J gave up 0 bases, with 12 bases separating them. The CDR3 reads CASSLAESRRSYEQYF. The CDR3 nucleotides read TGTGCCAGCAGTTTAGCGGAGTCTCGCCGCTCCTACGAGCAGTACTTC.

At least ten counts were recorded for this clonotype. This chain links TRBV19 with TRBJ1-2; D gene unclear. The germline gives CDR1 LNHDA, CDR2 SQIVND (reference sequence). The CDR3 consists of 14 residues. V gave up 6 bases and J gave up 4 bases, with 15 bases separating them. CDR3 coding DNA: TGTGCCAGTAGATTCGGCAGTCAAAGCTATGGCTACACCTTC. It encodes CASRFGSQSYGYTF.

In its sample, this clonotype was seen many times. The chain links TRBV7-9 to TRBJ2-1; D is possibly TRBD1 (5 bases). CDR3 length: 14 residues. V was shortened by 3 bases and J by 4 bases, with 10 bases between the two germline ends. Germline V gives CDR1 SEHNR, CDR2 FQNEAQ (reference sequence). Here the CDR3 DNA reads TGTGCCAGCAGCTTTCCCTCAGGGTACAATGAGCAGTTCTTC. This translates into CASSFPSGYNEQFF.

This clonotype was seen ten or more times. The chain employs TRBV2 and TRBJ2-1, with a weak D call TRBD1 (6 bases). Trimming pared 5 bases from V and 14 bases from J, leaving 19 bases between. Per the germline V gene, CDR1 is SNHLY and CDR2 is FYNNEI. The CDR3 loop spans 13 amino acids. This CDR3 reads CASSINRDQGKFF. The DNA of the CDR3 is TGTGCCAGCAGTATAAACCGGGACCAGGGGAAGTTCTTC. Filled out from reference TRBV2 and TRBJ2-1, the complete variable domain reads EPEVTQTPSHQVTQMGQEVILRCVPISNHLYFYWYRQILGQKVEFLVSFYNNEISEKSEIFDDQFSVERPDGSNFTLKIRSTKLEDSAMYFCASSINRDQGKFFGPGTRLTVL.

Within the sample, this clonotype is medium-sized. The CDR3 sequence is CASRPDGQVMNTEAFF. The DNA for the CDR3 is TGTGCCAGCAGACCCGACGGACAGGTAATGAACACTGAAGCTTTCTTT. The chain uses TRBV6-2 or TRBV6-3 and TRBJ1-1, with 7 positions matching TRBD1. This CDR3 is 16 amino acids long. Germline trimming cut 6 bases from V and 0 bases from J; bases unmatched to any gene: 10. Germline-derived CDR1 and CDR2 are MNHEY and SVGEGT.